This entry concerns a single T cell receptor beta chain. Its antigen is undetermined. The data were obtained in a study of OX40 agonist ivuxolimab in advanced cancers. Study information: Age averaged around 60 years (range roughly 23 to 80), and roughly 80% were male.

Study-level findings and limits: At 0.1 to 3.0 mg/kg and by week 6, clonal expansion occurred in CD4+ and CD8+ blood T cells. More expanded clones were found, on average, in CD8+ than in CD4+ T cells.

TCRdb's copy holds only in-frame clones and misses some; the assay was immunoSEQ multiplex PCR. The table lists 84,000 or so clones, roughly 82% of them singletons, with 2.5% to 3% in the top ten. Germline lookup yields CDR1 GTSNPN and CDR2 SVGIG (reference sequence). V lost 0 bases and J 4 bases, leaving 13 bases between the germline ends. CDR3 size: 15 residues. J is TRBJ1-5 and V is TRBV30; unclear D gene. Sequenced here: CD4+ or CD8+ T cells sorted from blood, sampled in a trial of the OX40 agonist ivuxolimab. This clonotype was sampled from an adult with an advanced solid tumor such as melanoma, head and neck, liver or kidney cancer. In DNA form, the CDR3 reads TGTGCCTGGAGTGTGGGCAGTTCCTCAAATCAGCCCCAGCATTTT. Protein: CAWSVGSSSNQPQHF.